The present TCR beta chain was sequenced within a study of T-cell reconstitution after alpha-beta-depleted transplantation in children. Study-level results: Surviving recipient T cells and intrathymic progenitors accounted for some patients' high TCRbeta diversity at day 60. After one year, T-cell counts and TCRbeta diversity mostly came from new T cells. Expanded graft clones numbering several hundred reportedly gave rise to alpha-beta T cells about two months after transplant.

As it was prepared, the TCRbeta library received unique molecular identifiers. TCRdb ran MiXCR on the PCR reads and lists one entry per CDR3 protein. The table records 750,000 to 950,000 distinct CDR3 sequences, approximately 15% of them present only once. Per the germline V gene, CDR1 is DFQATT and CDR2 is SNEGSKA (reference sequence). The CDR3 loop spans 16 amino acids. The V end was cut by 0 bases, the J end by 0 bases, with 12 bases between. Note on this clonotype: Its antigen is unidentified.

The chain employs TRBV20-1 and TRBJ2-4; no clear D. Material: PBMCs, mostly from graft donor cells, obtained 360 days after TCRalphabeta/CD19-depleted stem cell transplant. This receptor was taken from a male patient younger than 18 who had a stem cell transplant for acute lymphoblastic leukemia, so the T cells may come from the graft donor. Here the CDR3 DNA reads TGCAGTGCTAGAGATTCGCGAAATATAGCCAAAAACATTCAGTACTTC. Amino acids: CSARDSRNIAKNIQYF.